Below are 19 T cell receptor beta chains sequenced from a single sample in a study of T cells after yellow fever vaccination. TCRdb re-called the 5' RACE reads through MiXCR, storing one row per CDR3 protein. The sample carries 150,000 or so distinct CDR3 sequences, approximately 9.7% recorded once. The input for sequencing was CD8+ T cells sorted from PBMCs, taken 45 days after the yellow fever booster vaccination. All receptors derive from a man aged 18-30 years who received the YFV17D yellow fever vaccine.

V usage is TRBV6-2 or TRBV6-3 and J usage is TRBJ2-6, with D perhaps TRBD1 (5 bases). The germline CDR1 and CDR2 sequences are MNHEY and SVGEGT. The CDR3 is 16 residues long. Trimming removed 8 bases at V and 0 bases at J, with 14 bases between. CDR3 sequence: CASRNRKSSGANVLTF. CDR3 in DNA: TGTGCCAGCCGAAACAGGAAGAGCTCTGGGGCCAACGTCCTGACTTTC.

The chain employs TRBV6-2 or TRBV6-3 and TRBJ1-1; D is unclear. CDR3 size: 12 residues. From germline, CDR1 is MNHEY and CDR2 SVGEGT. V lost 6 bases, J lost 5 bases, and 10 bases lay in between. The CDR3 coding sequence is TGTGCCAGCAGGGGAGGGATTACTGAAGCTTTCTTT. It translates to CASRGGITEAFF.

The rearrangement links TRBV27 to TRBJ2-7; possibly TRBD2 for D (6 bases). The germline V gene has CDR1 MNHEY and CDR2 SMNVEV (reference sequence). The length of the CDR3 is 13 residues. The V end lost 4 bases, the J end lost 3 bases, and 10 bases lay between the germline ends. CDR3 region: CASSSGDRYEQYV. DNA for the CDR3: TGTGCCAGCAGTTCGGGGGATCGCTACGAGCAGTACGTC.

This rearrangement joins TRBV29-1 to TRBJ2-1, with a possible D match to TRBD2 (6 bases). With 1 base removed from V and 8 bases from J, the gap between germline ends came to 24 bases. The CDR3 length is 17 residues. Looked up from germline, CDR1 is SQVTM and CDR2 is ANQGSEA. This CDR3 is CSVEGSRDYSSGDEQFF. CDR3 DNA sequence: TGCAGCGTTGAAGGATCGAGGGATTACTCATCGGGGGATGAGCAGTTCTTC.

The genes are TRBV20-1 and TRBJ2-7; 14 bases agree with TRBD2. CDR1 is DFQATT, CDR2 SNEGSKA, per germline (reference sequence). The CDR3 length is 15 residues. The trim removed 1 base at V and 5 bases at J, leaving 4 bases unmatched. CDR3: CSARGTSGGRDEQYV. CDR3 bases: TGCAGTGCTAGAGGGACTAGCGGGGGGCGCGACGAGCAGTACGTC.

This clonotype occurred many times. CDR3 sequence: CASSPTGTSYTGELFF. CDR3 nucleotide sequence: TGTGCCAGCAGCCCAACCGGGACATCTTACACCGGGGAGCTGTTTTTT. The V and J genes are TRBV7-6 and TRBJ2-2; D perhaps matches TRBD1 (6 bases). Trimming took 5 bases from V and 3 from J, leaving 16 bases between them. The CDR3 length is 16 residues. Germline V gene lookup returns CDR1 SGHVS and CDR2 FNYEAQ.

The V gene is TRBV27, the J gene TRBJ1-5; D is uncertain. CDR3 length: 15 residues. The germline V and J ends were trimmed by 2 bases and 2 bases, with 10 bases remaining between them. CDR1 MNHEY and CDR2 SMNVEV come from the germline V gene (reference sequence). In DNA, the CDR3 is TGTGCCAGCAGTTTAGAAAGCGGGGGCAATCAGCCCCAGCATTTT. Translated: CASSLESGGNQPQHF.

The V call is TRBV7-6, the J call TRBJ2-2, with 8 nucleotides matching TRBD1. Germline CDR1 is SGHVS and CDR2 is FNYEAQ. The CDR3 is 17 amino acids. V lost 7 bases, J lost 1 base, and 11 bases stayed unmatched. CDR3 sequence (DNA): TGTGCCAGCACAGTTGCCGCCGGGACAGGGAACACCGGGGAGCTGTTTTTT. Translation gives CASTVAAGTGNTGELFF.

This clonotype was counted many times. This chain connects TRBV7-9 to TRBJ2-5; a possible D gene is TRBD2 (5 bases). Germline V CDR1 and CDR2: SEHNR, FQNEAQ (reference sequence). The CDR3 loop spans 14 amino acids. The V end lost 5 bases, the J end lost 5 bases, and 15 bases lay between the germline ends. CDR3 coding DNA: TGTGCCAGCAGCCCTACCGGGGTGGGGGAGACCCAGTACTTC. This encodes CASSPTGVGETQYF.

This clonotype was detected only a few times. The rearrangement uses TRBV2 and TRBJ1-5; tentatively, D is TRBD1 (5 bases). This CDR3 has 12 amino acids. Germline CDR1 is SNHLY and CDR2 is FYNNEI. With 7 bases removed from V and 8 bases from J, the gap between germline ends came to 12 bases. In nucleotides, the CDR3 is TGTGCCAGCAATTACCGGGGCGAGCCCCAGCATTTT. This codes for CASNYRGEPQHF.

In this sample, this clonotype turned up a few times. The rearrangement uses TRBV7-2 and TRBJ2-5; D is perhaps TRBD2 (5 bases). Per the germline V gene, CDR1 is SGHTA and CDR2 is FQGNSA. V was pared by 1 base and J by 3 bases, with 9 bases between. The CDR3 is 14 amino acids. CDR3 protein: CASSLENGEETQYF. The CDR3 nucleotides are TGTGCCAGCAGCTTAGAGAACGGGGAAGAGACCCAGTACTTC.

There are a few counts of this clonotype. V gene TRBV24-1 combines with J gene TRBJ2-2, with 11 bases identical to TRBD1. CDR3 length: 17 residues. V shed 3 bases, J shed 5 bases, and the junction held 7 bases outside the gene matches. Germline lookup yields CDR1 KGHDR and CDR2 SFDVKD. The CDR3 DNA follows: TGTGCCACCAGTGATCTTCCCGGGACAGGGGGGACCGGGGAGCTGTTTTTT. Amino acids: CATSDLPGTGGTGELFF.

The V gene is TRBV7-6, the J gene TRBJ2-1; no clear D gene. CDR3 length equals 13 residues. CDR1 SGHVS and CDR2 FNYEAQ come from the germline V gene. Trimming pared 5 bases from V and 5 bases from J, leaving 10 bases between. The CDR3 region has the DNA TGTGCCAGCAGCCCCGGAGAGCACAATGAGCAGTTCTTC. This encodes CASSPGEHNEQFF.

The chain couples TRBV7-3 to TRBJ2-1; 12 bases are shared with TRBD2. CDR1 and CDR2 from the germline V gene are SGHTA and FQGTGA. J gave up 9 bases and V 4 bases, and 7 bases lay outside the gene matches. The CDR3 loop spans 15 amino acids. The CDR3 DNA is TGTGCCAGCAGCTCCCTAGCGGGGGGGCCGAGTGAGCAGTTCTTC. Translating it yields CASSSLAGGPSEQFF.

The chain carries TRBV7-3 and TRBJ2-1; 9 positions agree with TRBD1. Trimming took 1 base from V and 9 from J; bases not matched to a gene: 7. Germline V CDR1 and CDR2: SGHTA, FQGTGA. This CDR3 is built from 15 residues. DNA for the CDR3: TGTGCCAGCAGCTTAAGGGACAGGGTGTTGATTGAGCAGTTCTTC. It codes for CASSLRDRVLIEQFF.

This clonotype was counted at least ten times. V and J are TRBV11-2 and TRBJ2-3, with D unresolved. From germline, CDR1 is SGHAT and CDR2 FQNNGV. Trimming removed 5 bases from V and 4 bases from J, with 19 bases in between. This CDR3 is 16 amino acids long. The DNA of the CDR3 is TGTGCCAGCAGCCACGAAGCCGGGTGGGCAGCAGATACGCAGTATTTT. It encodes CASSHEAGWAADTQYF.

This clonotype appeared many times. The chain is built from TRBV6-2 or TRBV6-3 and TRBJ2-1; no clear D. The length of the CDR3 is 14 residues. Germline V gives CDR1 MNHEY, CDR2 SVGEGT. Trimming stripped 6 bases from V and 2 bases from J, with 11 bases between. CDR3 region: CASSQDSPYNEQFF. CDR3 nucleotides: TGTGCCAGCAGCCAAGACTCCCCCTACAATGAGCAGTTCTTC.

This clonotype has a handful of counts. V is TRBV12-3 or TRBV12-4 and J is TRBJ2-5; D not resolved. This CDR3 spans 14 amino acids. V lost 2 bases and J lost 5, with 12 bases in between. CDR3 nucleotide sequence: TGTGCCAGCAGTTTATACCCGGGCCGGGAGACCCAGTACTTC. Encoded protein: CASSLYPGRETQYF.

There are a few counts of this clonotype. The DNA of the CDR3 is TGTGCCAGCAGTTCTACTAGCGGGGAAAGCACAGATACGCAGTATTTT. Translation: CASSSTSGESTDTQYF. The V and J genes are TRBV12-3 or TRBV12-4 and TRBJ2-3; 10 bases are shared with TRBD2. The CDR3 contains 16 residues. V lost 4 bases to trimming and J lost 0 bases; unmatched junction nucleotides: 4.